This entry is about one TCR beta chain. Its antigen remains unidentified. This sample is part of a study of Graves' ophthalmopathy and Graves' hyperthyroidism. TCR beta CDR3 amplification used RNA transcripts. The library came from an HTBI-primed first-round RT-PCR and a second-round multiplex PCR. TCRdb passed the multiplex PCR reads through MiXCR, listing each CDR3 protein once. The data show roughly 220,000 distinct CDR3 sequences, roughly 50% seen once. Overall study findings and caveats: Using a 13-signature model, the authors split ophthalmopathy from stable hyperthyroidism, with 85% to 90% sensitivity and roughly 80% specificity.

V was trimmed by 8 bases and J by 8 bases, leaving 18 bases between them. The germline V gene encodes CDR1 SQVTM and CDR2 ANQGSEA. The CDR3 extends over 12 amino acids. Diagnosis relied on clinical symptoms, serum thyroxine, TRAb, thyroid ultrasound and orbital computed tomography. The chain has TRBV29-1 and TRBJ1-2; D remains ambiguous. Sequenced sample: peripheral blood. The source is an adult man with Graves' ophthalmopathy. CDR3 nucleotides: TGCAGCCACTCCGCCGGGAAGGAGGGCTACACCTTC. It specifies CSHSAGKEGYTF.